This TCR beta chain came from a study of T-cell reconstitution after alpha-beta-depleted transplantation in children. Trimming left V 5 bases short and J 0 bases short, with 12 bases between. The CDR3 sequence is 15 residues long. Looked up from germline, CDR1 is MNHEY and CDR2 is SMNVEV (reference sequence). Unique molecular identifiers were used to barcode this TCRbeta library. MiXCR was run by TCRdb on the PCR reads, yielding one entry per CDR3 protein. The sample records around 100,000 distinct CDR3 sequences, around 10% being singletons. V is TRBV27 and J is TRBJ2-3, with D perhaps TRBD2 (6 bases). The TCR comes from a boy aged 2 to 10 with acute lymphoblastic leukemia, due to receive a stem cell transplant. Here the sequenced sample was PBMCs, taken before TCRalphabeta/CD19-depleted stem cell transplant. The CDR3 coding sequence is TGTGCCAGCAGTCCACGGGGGTCTAGCACAGATACGCAGTATTTT. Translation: CASSPRGSSTDTQYF.